The entry below gives a single T cell receptor beta chain sequence along with its context. This entry comes from a study of blood T cell repertoires in COVID-19. Looking at the study overall: Acute and convalescent COVID-19 specimens originated in the United States, Italy and Spain. From T cells, B-cell-depleted T cells, or PBMCs came the material, which was cDNA or gDNA.

In the original workflow: Amplification of reference gene primers was used by the study to estimate nucleated cell counts. Profiled with immunoSEQ multiplex PCR; TCRdb holds only in-frame clones, not every one. D and trimming come from the DNA, and the V and J calls and clone size come from that table. This table holds 120,000 to 150,000 clones, about three quarters found once. The CDR3 is made up of 11 amino acids. The ends were cut back, 4 bases at V and 3 bases at J, with 5 bases in the middle. CDR1 is SGHTS, CDR2 YDEGEE, per germline. The sample taken for sequencing was peripheral blood. The chain is built from TRBV5-8 and TRBJ2-7; D remains ambiguous. The TCR was taken from a man aged 50-60 years with acute or convalescent COVID-19. The CDR3 coding sequence is TGTGCCAGCAGCCACAACTACGAGCAGTACTTC. Amino acids: CASSHNYEQYF.